This TCR beta chain was observed in a study of early T cells in non-severe SARS-CoV-2 infection. Study context: Sequencing targeted bulk RNA from unsorted whole blood, leaving chains unpaired.

The protocol attached unique molecular identifiers to individual cDNA molecules. TCRdb reanalysed the 5' RACE reads using MiXCR and keeps one entry per CDR3 protein. The data contain over 7,500 distinct CDR3 sequences, about 5% of them singletons. J gave up 2 bases and V 1 base, and 7 bases lay outside the gene matches. CDR3 size: 16 residues. Per the germline V gene, CDR1 is MGHRA and CDR2 is YSYEKL. General study results and limits: CD4 and private specificities were missed by VDJdb matching, which favored anti-spike CD8 responses.

This clonotype occurred many times. Its antigen is unidentified. The TCR was taken from an adult who was a healthcare worker with PCR-confirmed SARS-CoV-2 infection or an uninfected control (not recorded which). The V gene is TRBV4-1, the J gene TRBJ2-7, with 8 bases identical to TRBD2. The sample consisted of whole blood. Here the CDR3 DNA reads TGCGCCAGCAGCCAAGTAGAACTAGCGGACCCCTACGAGCAGTACTTC. Protein: CASSQVELADPYEQYF.